One sample yielded the 22 T cell receptor beta chains listed below, sequenced in a study of response to subunit inactivated influenza vaccine. TCRdb fed the RT-PCR reads into MiXCR, producing one record per CDR3 protein. The sample shows roughly 500,000 distinct CDR3 sequences, about 25% of them seen only once. Sequences were derived from CD4+ T cells sorted from PBMCs, sampled approximately 5 days after vaccination. The receptors were gathered from a man aged 50-60 years who received an inactivated influenza vaccine.

The rearrangement links TRBV5-1 to TRBJ2-7, with D unresolved. CDR1 and CDR2 from the germline V gene are SGHRS and YFSETQ. V lost 1 base and J lost 4, with 12 bases in between. The CDR3 is 14 residues long. The CDR3 region has the DNA TGCGCCAGCAGCTTGCGTCTTCAGAGTTACGAGCAGTACTTC. Translation: CASSLRLQSYEQYF.

The genes are TRBV15 and TRBJ2-1, with D perhaps matching TRBD1 (6 bases). In germline, CDR1 is LNHNV, CDR2 YYDKDF (reference sequence). This CDR3 spans 15 amino acids. V lost 4 bases and J 2 bases, leaving 12 bases between the germline ends. CDR3 sequence reads: CATSNREGAYNEQFF. CDR3 sequence (DNA): TGTGCCACCAGCAACAGGGAAGGGGCCTACAATGAGCAGTTCTTC.

The genes are TRBV5-6 and TRBJ1-2; no clear D gene. Germline V gives CDR1 SGHDT, CDR2 YYEEEE. V was clipped by 4 bases and J by 10 bases, with 14 bases between them. The CDR3 contains 12 residues. The CDR3 loop is CASSINAYPYTF. CDR3 DNA sequence: TGTGCCAGCAGCATAAACGCCTACCCCTACACCTTC. The full variable domain, completed using reference TRBV5-6 and TRBJ1-2, is DAGVTQSPTHLIKTRGQQVTLRCSPKSGHDTVSWYQQALGQGPQFIFQYYEEEERQRGNFPDRFSGHQFPNYSSELNVNALLLGDSALYLCASSINAYPYTFGSGTRLTVV.

The chain is built from TRBV5-5 and TRBJ2-2; D ambiguous. V lost 3 bases to trimming and J lost 1 base, with 13 bases between them. The length of the CDR3 is 16 residues. The germline CDR1 and CDR2 sequences are SGHKS and YYEKEE (reference sequence). CDR3 protein: CASSWGSGKNTGELFF. The CDR3 DNA is TGTGCCAGCAGCTGGGGTTCAGGAAAGAACACCGGGGAGCTGTTTTTT. The full variable domain, with the rest looked up from reference TRBV5-5 and TRBJ2-2, is DAGVTQSPTHLIKTRGQQVTLRCSPISGHKSVSWYQQVLGQGPQFIFQYYEKEERGRGNFPDRFSARQFPNYSSELNVNALLLGDSALYLCASSWGSGKNTGELFFGEGSRLTVL.

This chain uses TRBV29-1 with TRBJ1-5, with 7 bases fitting TRBD1. Germline CDR1 and CDR2: SQVTM and ANQGSEA. This CDR3 is built from 13 residues. V dropped 3 bases and J dropped 4; count of bases not matched to a gene: 3. CDR3 sequence: CSVDTGQNQPQHF. The CDR3 coding sequence is TGCAGCGTTGATACGGGACAGAATCAGCCCCAGCATTTT.

The rearrangement uses TRBV6-4 and TRBJ1-4, with a tentative D call TRBD1 (6 bases). The germline V and J ends were trimmed by 0 bases and 1 base, with 9 bases remaining between them. Germline V gene lookup returns CDR1 MRHNA and CDR2 SNTAGT. CDR3 size: 16 residues. The CDR3 region has the DNA TGTGCCAGCAGTGACTCGTGGGGGCAAACTAATGAAAAACTGTTTTTT. Translation: CASSDSWGQTNEKLFF.

The CDR3 reads CASSYLRGEQYF. CDR3 DNA sequence: TGTGCCAGCAGTTACCTCCGGGGCGAGCAGTACTTC. The chain links TRBV6-5 to TRBJ2-7; tentatively, D is TRBD2 (5 bases). The CDR3 has 12 residues. The V gene lost 2 bases and the J gene lost 6 bases, with 8 bases spanning the gap. The germline gives CDR1 MNHEY, CDR2 SVGAGI.

This chain connects TRBV12-3 or TRBV12-4 to TRBJ1-2; the match to TRBD1 covers 7 bases. J lost 4 bases, V lost 5 bases, and 4 bases had no gene match. The CDR3 covers 13 residues. The CDR3 region has the DNA TGTGCCAGCAGTGCCGGACAGGCCTATGGCTACACCTTC. It specifies CASSAGQAYGYTF.

This clonotype was seen only once. The V gene is TRBV6-2 or TRBV6-3, the J gene TRBJ2-7, with a tentative D call TRBD2 (6 bases). This CDR3 has 15 residues. Trimming left V 6 bases short and J 1 base short, with 16 bases between. Germline loops: CDR1 MNHEY, CDR2 SVGEGT. The CDR3 here is CASSPLGGFSYEQYF. The CDR3 DNA follows: TGTGCCAGCAGCCCCTTAGGAGGGTTTTCCTACGAGCAGTACTTC.

CDR3 nucleotide sequence: TGTGCCATCAGTGCGGCAGGGAACATTTTATACAATGAGCAGTTCTTC. Translation gives CAISAAGNILYNEQFF. The chain joins TRBV10-3 to TRBJ2-1; D may be TRBD1 (5 bases). CDR1 is ENHRY and CDR2 is SYGVKD in the germline V gene. Trimming left V 4 bases short and J 4 bases short, with 17 bases between. The length of the CDR3 is 16 residues.

This clonotype was seen more than once but under ten times. The chain links TRBV20-1 to TRBJ2-1, with 7 bases aligning to TRBD2. Germline-derived CDR1 and CDR2 are DFQATT and SNEGSKA (reference sequence). CDR3 length equals 15 residues. V gave up 2 bases and J gave up 2 bases; unmatched junction bases: 6. CDR3 residues: CSARSRAGAYNEQFF. The CDR3 DNA sequence: TGCAGTGCTAGATCTAGGGCGGGAGCCTACAATGAGCAGTTCTTC.

This clonotype was seen a single time. The chain uses TRBV11-2 and TRBJ2-5; no firm D call. The CDR3 contains 15 residues. Germline V lookup: CDR1 SGHAT, CDR2 FQNNGV. Between the trimmed V and J ends, which lost 0 bases and 1 base, there was a span of 9 bases. CDR3 sequence: CASSLDRQFQETQYF. The CDR3 region has the DNA TGTGCCAGCAGCTTAGATAGGCAGTTCCAAGAGACCCAGTACTTC.

This clonotype has a handful of counts. The chain uses TRBV5-1 and TRBJ2-1, with 9 positions matching TRBD2. J gave up 7 bases and V 3 bases, and 20 bases lay outside the gene matches. The CDR3 runs 19 residues. The germline CDR1 and CDR2 sequences are SGHRS and YFSETQ. Here the CDR3 DNA reads TGCGCCAGCAGCTCAAACCCCGGGACAGCGTCAAGCGGGAGGAATGAGCAGTTCTTC. This encodes CASSSNPGTASSGRNEQFF.

The CDR3 loop is CASSLDRINTQYF. In nucleotides, the CDR3 is TGTGCCAGCAGCTTAGATCGGATTAATACGCAGTATTTT. The rearrangement uses TRBV11-2 and TRBJ2-3; D is unresolved. This CDR3 has 13 amino acids. V was shortened by 0 bases and J by 7 bases, with 8 bases between the two germline ends. CDR1 is SGHAT, CDR2 FQNNGV, per germline.

This clonotype was seen more than once but under ten times. The V gene is TRBV10-3, the J gene TRBJ2-1; 11 nucleotides agree with TRBD2. The CDR3 totals 14 residues. Trimming removed 2 bases from V and 12 bases from J; junction bases left unmatched: 6. Germline V gene sequence: CDR1 ENHRY, CDR2 SYGVKD. The CDR3 loop reads CAISEGIAGGPQFF. The CDR3 nucleotides read TGTGCCATCAGTGAGGGAATAGCGGGGGGGCCGCAGTTCTTC.

The chain couples TRBV28 to TRBJ2-7; 10 nucleotides line up with TRBD1. Trimming cost V 5 bases and J 0 bases; bases outside gene matches: 4. CDR1 is MDHEN and CDR2 is SYDVKM in the germline V gene. The CDR3 covers 15 residues. CDR3 region: CASSGRTGGSYEQYF. In DNA form, the CDR3 reads TGTGCCAGCAGTGGCAGGACAGGGGGCTCCTACGAGCAGTACTTC. Full variable domain (missing parts from reference TRBV28 and TRBJ2-7): DVKVTQSSRYLVKRTGEKVFLECVQDMDHENMFWYRQDPGLGLRLIYFSYDVKMKEKGDIPEGYSVSREKKERFSLILESASTNQTSMYLCASSGRTGGSYEQYFGPGTRLTVT.

The rearrangement joins TRBV12-3 or TRBV12-4 to TRBJ2-7; 9 nucleotides line up with TRBD1. This CDR3 region has 16 residues. Trimming took 5 bases from V and 5 from J; bases not matched to a gene: 13. CDR3 nucleotide sequence: TGTGCCAGCAGTCCTCCGGGGGGACAGGGAACGAACGAGCAGTACTTC. It encodes CASSPPGGQGTNEQYF.

The chain uses TRBV20-1 and TRBJ2-3, with D possibly TRBD2 on 6 matching bases. The V and J ends lost 7 bases and 1 base respectively, with 9 bases between them. Per the germline V gene, CDR1 is DFQATT and CDR2 is SNEGSKA (reference sequence). The CDR3 consists of 12 residues. This CDR3 reads CSVAGRTDTQYF. For the CDR3, the DNA is TGCAGTGTGGCGGGACGCACAGATACGCAGTATTTT.

The chain recombines TRBV6-5 with TRBJ1-2, with D hard to call. CDR3 length: 14 residues. The germline V gene has CDR1 MNHEY and CDR2 SVGAGI. The germline V and J ends were trimmed by 2 bases and 3 bases, with 10 bases remaining between them. The chain's CDR3 is CASSYPDGYYGYTF. The CDR3 DNA reads TGTGCCAGCAGTTACCCGGACGGATACTATGGCTACACCTTC.

This clonotype was seen more than once but under ten times. This sequence joins TRBV29-1 and TRBJ2-1, with D possibly matching TRBD2 (6 bases). Trimming left V 7 bases short and J 1 base short, with 11 bases between. The CDR3 covers 13 residues. Germline loops: CDR1 SQVTM, CDR2 ANQGSEA. The CDR3 nucleotides read TGCAGCGGCGCGGGGAGGTCCTACAATGAGCAGTTCTTC. Translation gives CSGAGRSYNEQFF.

The chain uses TRBV20-1 and TRBJ1-2; TRBD1 might be the D (5 bases). Trimming removed 1 base at V and 7 bases at J, with 16 bases between. The CDR3 totals 14 residues. Per germline, CDR1 DFQATT and CDR2 SNEGSKA (reference sequence). CDR3 DNA sequence: TGCAGTGCTAGAGGCCGCGGGGAGAGGGGTGGCTACACCTTC. Residues: CSARGRGERGGYTF.

V is TRBV5-1 and J is TRBJ2-7; D may be TRBD2 (5 bases). Deletions cut 4 bases from V and 4 bases from J, with 18 bases between. Germline CDR1 reads SGHRS; CDR2 reads YFSETQ. The CDR3 runs to 15 residues. CDR3 sequence reads: CASSPERGLGYEQYF. In DNA, the CDR3 is TGCGCCAGCAGCCCCGAAAGAGGACTTGGGTACGAGCAGTACTTC.